This T cell receptor (beta chain) comes out of a study of beta chain features in type 1 diabetes. Cells sorted by CD45RO/CCR7/CD25/CD127/CD95/CD27 comprised CD4+ naive, central memory, regulatory and stem cell-like memory cells. Populations isolated by sorting all had purity greater than 95%. Of note for this clone: The antigen remains undetermined.

Study-level findings and limits: In the patient group, naive, central memory and Treg TCRB repertoires seemed more alike than in the healthy donor group. There were fewer insertions and more deletions at the VDJ junctions of type 1 diabetes patients.

Sequencing targeted expressed TCRB transcripts, as all isolated RNA had been reverse transcribed. Profiling relied on immunoSEQ multiplex PCR, and the TCRdb table lists in-frame clones only, not all of them. In the table there are around 500,000 clones, roughly 10% of which are singletons. CDR1 and CDR2 (germline): SGHDN, FVKESK. This CDR3 has 13 residues. Trimming took 2 bases from V and 6 from J, leaving 7 bases between them. Material for sequencing was naive CD4+ T cells from blood. This TCR was sampled from a woman aged 18-30 years in good health. V is TRBV14 and J is TRBJ2-2, with D unclear. DNA for the CDR3: TGTGCCAGCAGCCAAATTCGGGCCGGGGAGCTGTTTTTT. Encoded protein: CASSQIRAGELFF.